This paragraph reports one TCR beta chain. The antigen is unknown. This sample stems from a study of cytomegalovirus exposure and HLA in healthy donors. General study points: Equally common other TCR beta chains were less clonally expanded than HLA-associated ones, a later analysis found.

Though probably carrying unrecorded immune exposures, donors were nominally healthy at sampling. The PCR ran on 60 Vbeta and 13 Jbeta primers. Repertoires were generated with immunoSEQ multiplex PCR, while TCRdb's copy carries only in-frame clones and drops some. The sample holds about 160,000 clones, 82% seen once. The CDR3 covers 14 residues. V was clipped by 6 bases and J by 2 bases; unmatched bases: 6. CDR1 is MDHEN and CDR2 is SYDVKM in the germline V gene. The specimen was PBMCs. V gene TRBV28 combines with J gene TRBJ2-7, with 8 bases lining up with TRBD1. The clonotype comes from a girl between 5 and 17 years old in good health and CMV-seropositive. The CDR3 protein is CASSPTGGPYEQYF. The CDR3 bases are TGTGCCAGCAGCCCTACAGGGGGTCCCTACGAGCAGTACTTC.